A single sample gave rise to the 9 T cell receptor beta chains below, sequenced in a study of neurological immune-mediated disorders. From the 5' RACE reads, TCRdb called clonotypes with MiXCR, one entry per CDR3 protein. Among about 46,000 distinct CDR3 sequences listed, around 2% were seen once. The sample was PBMCs. These TCRs come from a woman in her thirties or forties with multiple sclerosis.

This clonotype was found many times. This chain's CDR3 is CASNQAYNEQFF. CDR3 DNA: TGTGCCAGCAACCAGGCTTACAATGAGCAGTTCTTC. This rearrangement joins TRBV12-3 or TRBV12-4 to TRBJ2-1; no clear D. Trimming cost V 7 bases and J 4 bases, with 8 bases left between them. This CDR3 contains 12 residues.

This clonotype was found many times. V gene TRBV12-3 or TRBV12-4 combines with J gene TRBJ2-4; a weak D match, TRBD1 (5 bases). The CDR3 totals 16 residues. Trimming stripped 2 bases from V and 4 bases from J, with 15 bases between. The CDR3 here is CASSLRAETVKNIQYF. The DNA for the CDR3 is TGTGCCAGCAGTTTAAGGGCGGAGACAGTTAAAAACATTCAGTACTTC.

This clonotype appeared many times. The gene calls are TRBV4-1 and TRBJ2-2; 11 nucleotides align to TRBD2. This CDR3 comprises 17 residues. Trimming removed 4 bases from V and 1 base from J; junction bases left unmatched: 5. Germline V CDR1 and CDR2: MGHRA, YSYEKL. The CDR3 reads CASSPPGLAENTGELFF. CDR3 DNA: TGCGCCAGCAGCCCCCCGGGACTAGCGGAGAACACCGGGGAGCTGTTTTTT.

At least ten counts were recorded for this clonotype. The V call is TRBV24-1, the J call TRBJ1-2; D not certain. This CDR3 has 13 amino acids. Germline CDR1 KGHDR, CDR2 SFDVKD. Trimming cost V 4 bases and J 4 bases, with 9 bases left between them. This CDR3 reads CATSEPGSYGYTF. The CDR3, as DNA: TGTGCCACCAGTGAGCCGGGGTCCTATGGCTACACCTTC.

Ten or more counts support this clonotype. This chain joins TRBV3-1 and TRBJ2-1; 11 bases line up with TRBD1. This CDR3 spans 16 amino acids. The J segment lost 2 bases and the V segment lost 3 bases, leaving 3 bases of the junction unmatched. The germline CDR1 and CDR2 sequences are LGHDT and YNNKEL (reference sequence). In nucleotides, the CDR3 is TGTGCCAGCAGCCATCAGGACAGGGGGCCCTACAATGAGCAGTTCTTC. Its protein is CASSHQDRGPYNEQFF.

This chain links TRBV9 with TRBJ2-7; 8 bases agree with TRBD1. V trimming: 0 bases; J trimming: 3 bases; junction bases outside the gene matches: 5. Germline V lookup: CDR1 SGDLS, CDR2 YYNGEE. There are 15 residues in the CDR3. This CDR3 reads CASSVGEQGVYEQYF. The CDR3 coding sequence is TGTGCCAGCAGCGTAGGAGAACAGGGGGTCTACGAGCAGTACTTC.

The chain combines TRBV5-1 with TRBJ2-1; TRBD2 agrees at 9 bases. This CDR3 has 16 amino acids. CDR1 and CDR2 from the germline V gene are SGHRS and YFSETQ. After removal of 0 bases from V and 8 bases from J, the junction contained 9 bases not matched to a gene. The CDR3 spells CASSLAPGLAGDEQFF. In nucleotides, the CDR3 is TGCGCCAGCAGCTTGGCCCCGGGACTAGCTGGAGATGAGCAGTTCTTC.

This clonotype occurred many times. The J gene is TRBJ1-1, the V gene TRBV12-3 or TRBV12-4; D is possibly TRBD1 (5 bases). This CDR3 has 13 residues. V was clipped by 2 bases and J by 4 bases, with 8 bases between them. The CDR3 protein is CASSLRQGTEAFF. The CDR3 coding sequence is TGTGCCAGCAGTTTACGGCAGGGCACTGAAGCTTTCTTT.

This clonotype was seen many times. The chain employs TRBV5-1 and TRBJ2-7; TRBD1 matches 8 bases. J lost 3 bases, V lost 0 bases, and 2 bases had no gene match. The CDR3 covers 14 residues. Germline CDR1 is SGHRS and CDR2 is YFSETQ. The CDR3 here is CASSLVDRVYEQYF. Here the CDR3 DNA reads TGCGCCAGCAGCTTGGTGGACAGGGTCTACGAGCAGTACTTC.